A single sample gave rise to the 19 T cell receptor beta chains below, sequenced in a study of naive and memory T cell subsets (dated 2017 in TCRdb). Library construction relied on UMI-ligation and nested PCR. The sequencer listed for this sample is Illumina MiSeq. To cover both TRBC1 and TRBC2, the beta constant-region primer consisted of an equimolar mix of two oligonucleotides. TCRdb itself trimmed the public reads at Q25 with fastp, ran MiXCR and retained productive beta chains. Rows with a matching CDR3 protein are joined into one entry that keeps the most common DNA and genes. This sample has 130,000 to 150,000 distinct CDR3 sequences in its table, and about 18% of those were observed once. The top ten constitute approximately 0.15% of the sample. Sequencing was carried out using naive CD4+ T cells from blood. The meaning of the sample's cell subset or site label: naive T cells, CD45RA high CD27+. These receptors all come from a human donor in good health.

This clonotype was detected ten times or more. The chain employs TRBV5-4 and TRBJ2-3, with D maybe TRBD1 (6 bases). Trimming shortened V by 3 bases and J by 1 base, and 12 bases separated the two germline ends. CDR3 length: 15 residues. Germline V gene sequence: CDR1 SGHNT, CDR2 YYREEE (reference sequence). The CDR3 protein is CASSYQGSRTDTQYF. The CDR3 DNA follows: TGTGCCAGCAGCTACCAGGGGAGTCGCACAGATACGCAGTATTTT.

The V and J genes are TRBV11-2 and TRBJ2-1, with a tentative D call TRBD2 (6 bases). Trimming stripped 5 bases from V and 3 bases from J, with 11 bases between. The CDR3 sequence is 14 residues long. CDR1 and CDR2 from the germline V gene are SGHAT and FQNNGV. CDR3 region: CASSVTSFYNEQFF. The CDR3 coding sequence is TGTGCCAGCAGCGTGACTAGTTTCTACAATGAGCAGTTCTTC. The full variable domain, rest sourced from reference TRBV11-2 and TRBJ2-1, is EAGVAQSPRYKIIEKRQSVAFWCNPISGHATLYWYQQILGQGPKLLIQFQNNGVVDDSQLPKDRFSAERLKGVDSTLKIQPAKLEDSAVYLCASSVTSFYNEQFFGPGTRLTVL.

This sequence joins TRBV20-1 and TRBJ2-3; the D gene is possibly TRBD2 (5 bases). V lost 0 bases, J lost 2 bases, and 15 bases lay in between. The CDR3 contains 16 residues. The germline gives CDR1 DFQATT, CDR2 SNEGSKA (reference sequence). In nucleotides, the CDR3 is TGCAGTGCTAGAGATCGAAGCGGAATTTACACAGATACGCAGTATTTT. This translates into CSARDRSGIYTDTQYF.

This clonotype has only a few counts. J is TRBJ2-1 and V is TRBV29-1; 8 bases fit TRBD2. Germline V gene lookup returns CDR1 SQVTM and CDR2 ANQGSEA. This CDR3 comprises 15 residues. Trimming at V came to 6 bases and at J to 9 bases, leaving 16 bases not matched to a gene. The CDR3 is CSVEGGKGAGVEQFF. The DNA for the CDR3 is TGCAGCGTCGAGGGAGGGAAGGGAGCGGGAGTTGAGCAGTTCTTC.

The genes are TRBV6-5 and TRBJ2-3; possibly TRBD2 for D (5 bases). The V end lost 7 bases, the J end lost 1 base, and 9 bases lay between the germline ends. This CDR3 has 13 amino acids. Germline values: CDR1 MNHEY, CDR2 SVGAGI. CDR3 bases: TGTGCCAGCACCTTTAGCGGCACAGATACGCAGTATTTT. Encoded protein: CASTFSGTDTQYF.

This clonotype was counted only a few times. V and J are TRBV20-1 and TRBJ2-1; no clear D gene. Germline assignment: CDR1 DFQATT and CDR2 SNEGSKA (reference sequence). The CDR3 runs to 13 residues. The germline V and J ends were trimmed by 0 bases and 9 bases, with 12 bases remaining between them. The CDR3 region has the DNA TGCAGTGCTAGAGATGATATAACCGGTGAGCAGTTCTTC. Translating gives CSARDDITGEQFF.

Ten or more counts support this clonotype. The rearrangement joins TRBV20-1 to TRBJ2-1; 10 bases align to TRBD2. This CDR3 is 20 amino acids long. Germline lookup yields CDR1 DFQATT and CDR2 SNEGSKA (reference sequence). V trimming: 1 base; J trimming: 4 bases; junction bases outside the gene matches: 19. CDR3 residues: CSARVRNVGSGRAVYNEQFF. CDR3 nucleotide sequence: TGCAGTGCTAGAGTAAGGAATGTAGGGAGCGGGAGGGCCGTGTACAATGAGCAGTTCTTC.

This clonotype was seen a few times. The J gene is TRBJ1-4, the V gene TRBV20-1; weak D call: TRBD1 (5 bases). Trimming pared 1 base from V and 7 bases from J, leaving 13 bases between. This CDR3 is built from 14 residues. Looked up from germline, CDR1 is DFQATT and CDR2 is SNEGSKA (reference sequence). As DNA, the CDR3 is TGCAGTGCTAGAGGAGAGGAGGGGCGTGAAAAACTGTTTTTT. It specifies CSARGEEGREKLFF.

This chain links TRBV12-3 or TRBV12-4 with TRBJ2-2; a possible D gene is TRBD2 (6 bases). The V end lost 7 bases, the J end lost 13 bases, and 16 bases lay between the germline ends. This CDR3 contains 12 residues. CDR3 bases: TGTGCCAGCATCTCTTTGGGAGGCGGGCTGTTTTTT. Residues: CASISLGGGLFF.

The chain joins TRBV12-3 or TRBV12-4 to TRBJ2-5; perhaps TRBD1 as D (6 bases). V was cut by 6 bases and J by 4 bases, with 9 bases left in between. The CDR3 has 12 residues. The CDR3 loop is CASRAGAETQYF. The CDR3 bases are TGTGCCAGCAGGGCAGGGGCAGAGACCCAGTACTTC.

This clonotype was counted a few times. The chain carries TRBV4-1 and TRBJ1-4, with unresolved D. Looked up from germline, CDR1 is MGHRA and CDR2 is YSYEKL. The CDR3 covers 14 residues. V lost 6 bases, J lost 3 bases, and 11 bases lay in between. The DNA for the CDR3 is TGCGCCAGCAGTCGGACGGACGCTAATGAAAAACTGTTTTTT. Translation: CASSRTDANEKLFF.

In DNA form, the CDR3 reads TGTGCCATCAGTGAGTCGAGCCTCCGGGGCCACAATCAGCCCCAGCATTTT. Protein sequence: CAISESSLRGHNQPQHF. The chain couples TRBV10-3 to TRBJ1-5; D perhaps matches TRBD1 (5 bases). The V gene's germline CDR1 is ENHRY and CDR2 SYGVKD. V was clipped by 0 bases and J by 3 bases, with 15 bases between them. This CDR3 has 17 amino acids.

The V and J genes are TRBV12-3 or TRBV12-4 and TRBJ2-7, with a weak D call TRBD2 (5 bases). With 1 base removed from V and 4 bases from J, the gap between germline ends came to 14 bases. CDR3 size: 15 residues. CDR3 in DNA: TGTGCCAGCAGTTTAGGTTTCGGGGAACGTTACGAGCAGTACTTC. Protein product: CASSLGFGERYEQYF.

V usage is TRBV14 and J usage is TRBJ1-1; D ambiguous. V was cut by 1 base and J by 6 bases, with 12 bases left in between. This CDR3 spans 14 amino acids. CDR1 SGHDN and CDR2 FVKESK come from the germline V gene. In nucleotides, the CDR3 is TGTGCCAGCAGCCAAGTAAAGGGAAATGCTGAAGCTTTCTTT. This encodes CASSQVKGNAEAFF. The full variable domain, rest sourced from reference TRBV14 and TRBJ1-1, is EAGVTQFPSHSVIEKGQTVTLRCDPISGHDNLYWYRRVMGKEIKFLLHFVKESKQDESGMPNNRFLAERTGGTYSTLKVQPAELEDSGVYFCASSQVKGNAEAFFGQGTRLTVV.

The chain recombines TRBV6-5 with TRBJ2-7, with 10 bases aligning to TRBD1. The junction had 16 bases not matched to a gene; V was cut back by 7 bases and J by 4 bases. Per germline, CDR1 MNHEY and CDR2 SVGAGI. The CDR3 is 17 residues long. The CDR3 nucleotides are TGTGCCAGCAACGCCGCCCTGGGGGGGACAGGGGTTTACGAGCAGTACTTC. This sequence encodes CASNAALGGTGVYEQYF.

This clonotype has a handful of counts. This sequence joins TRBV7-2 and TRBJ2-5, with 7 bases matching TRBD2. V gave up 3 bases and J gave up 2 bases; unmatched junction bases: 3. The CDR3 covers 14 residues. Germline V gene lookup returns CDR1 SGHTA and CDR2 FQGNSA. As DNA, the CDR3 is TGTGCCAGCAGCTTCAGAGCGGGGCAAGAGACCCAGTACTTC. Its translation is CASSFRAGQETQYF.

There are a few counts of this clonotype. The V and J genes are TRBV10-3 and TRBJ2-1; 7 nucleotides align to TRBD1. CDR3 length equals 14 residues. The ends lost 0 bases at V and 6 bases at J; junction bases unmatched: 2. Germline lookup yields CDR1 ENHRY and CDR2 SYGVKD. In DNA, the CDR3 is TGTGCCATCAGTGAGTCGAGGACAGGCAATGAGCAGTTCTTC. This encodes CAISESRTGNEQFF.

The chain couples TRBV29-1 to TRBJ2-7; D might be TRBD2 (5 bases). The germline CDR1 and CDR2 sequences are SQVTM and ANQGSEA. The CDR3 consists of 13 residues. V lost 7 bases, J lost 3 bases, and 16 bases lay in between. The chain's CDR3 is CSAQIGGIYEQYF. The CDR3 nucleotides read TGCAGCGCACAGATAGGAGGTATCTACGAGCAGTACTTC.

The V and J genes are TRBV11-2 and TRBJ2-1; 16 bases match TRBD2. The V segment lost 5 bases and the J segment 7 bases; nucleotides outside the gene matches: 17. Germline loops: CDR1 SGHAT, CDR2 FQNNGV. The CDR3 runs 20 residues. This CDR3 reads CASSNLPGTSGRAFGNEQFF. CDR3 DNA: TGTGCCAGCAGCAACTTACCCGGGACTAGCGGGAGGGCGTTCGGTAATGAGCAGTTCTTC.